Each of the 12 T cell receptor beta chains below was sequenced from the same sample in a study of Ad26.COV2.S vaccination and SARS-CoV-2 variants. Treatment described: roughly 18 received Ad26.COV2.S at low or high dose, single or two shots; 5 received placebo; per-sample allocation not given. The study sampled participants on day 63 after the first vaccine or placebo injection. This table comes from immunoSEQ multiplex PCR, and its TCRdb copy is limited to in-frame clones, with some not included. The sample has more than 300,000 clones; about 82% are singletons. The sequencing used peripheral blood, collected in a trial of Ad26.COV2.S vaccine versus placebo. These receptors were taken from a person aged 18-65 years who received the Ad26.COV2.S COVID-19 vaccine or a placebo.

V usage is TRBV18 and J usage is TRBJ1-1; TRBD1 matches 7 bases. Germline trimming cut 3 bases from V and 9 bases from J; bases unmatched to any gene: 7. Germline values: CDR1 KGHSH, CDR2 LQKENI. This CDR3 is 13 amino acids long. The chain's CDR3 is CASSPIDRVQAFF. CDR3 sequence (DNA): TGTGCCAGCTCACCGATTGACAGGGTGCAAGCTTTCTTT.

This clone has only one observation. In the same sample, other DNA sequences code for this CDR3. The chain links TRBV9 to TRBJ2-2; D assignment may be TRBD1 or TRBD2 (5 bases each). Germline assignment: CDR1 SGDLS and CDR2 YYNGEE. There are 15 residues in the CDR3. V was pared by 0 bases and J by 4 bases, with 10 bases between. The CDR3 region has the DNA TGTGCCAGCAGCGTAGACCCTGGGGGCACCGGGGAGCTGTTTTTT. The encoded protein is CASSVDPGGTGELFF.

The CDR3 DNA reads TGTGCCAGCCAAAGCCTTAGCGGGGGGGGCACAGATACGCAGTATTTT. It encodes CASQSLSGGGTDTQYF. This chain connects TRBV5-5 to TRBJ2-3; 11 nucleotides agree with TRBD2. Trimming took 7 bases from V and 1 from J; bases not matched to a gene: 8. Germline CDR1 reads SGHKS; CDR2 reads YYEKEE (reference sequence). The CDR3 is 16 amino acids.

The V gene is TRBV18, the J gene TRBJ1-1, with D unresolved. The CDR3 spans 17 residues. V was pared by 1 base and J by 0 bases, with 15 bases between. The germline CDR1 and CDR2 sequences are KGHSH and LQKENI. CDR3 bases: TGTGCCAGCTCACCACTCTCAGGACGGAACATGAACACTGAAGCTTTCTTT. Translating it yields CASSPLSGRNMNTEAFF. Supplemented by reference TRBV18 and TRBJ1-1, the full variable domain reads NAGVMQNPRHLVRRRGQEARLRCSPMKGHSHVYWYRQLPEEGLKFMVYLQKENIIDESGMPKERFSAEFPKEGPSILRIQQVVRGDSAAYFCASSPLSGRNMNTEAFFGQGTRLTVV.

This chain connects TRBV15 to TRBJ2-4; 7 nucleotides match TRBD2. Unmatched junction bases numbered 5, after V lost 0 bases and J lost 9 bases. The CDR3 totals 14 residues. Per the germline V gene, CDR1 is LNHNV and CDR2 is YYDKDF (reference sequence). The CDR3 protein is CATSRDPRGGIQYF. CDR3 sequence (DNA): TGTGCCACCAGCAGAGATCCTCGCGGGGGCATTCAGTACTTC.

In this sample, this clone turned up once. CDR3 sequence reads: CASSPPSGGQETQYF. As DNA, the CDR3 is TGCGCCAGCAGCCCCCCTAGCGGGGGGCAAGAGACCCAGTACTTC. The chain uses TRBV4-1 and TRBJ2-5; 11 nucleotides line up with TRBD2. The V gene end was trimmed by 4 bases and the J gene end by 2 bases; junction bases not matched to a gene: 3. Germline loops: CDR1 MGHRA, CDR2 YSYEKL. The CDR3 totals 15 residues.

The chain uses TRBV5-1 and TRBJ1-1; D gene ambiguous. This CDR3 region has 15 residues. CDR1 is SGHRS, CDR2 YFSETQ, per germline. The ends were cut back, 0 bases at V and 1 base at J, with 10 bases in the middle. In DNA form, the CDR3 reads TGCGCCAGCAGCTTGGCCGTAGCAACGAACACTGAAGCTTTCTTT. Its protein is CASSLAVATNTEAFF.

DNA of the CDR3: TGTGCCAGTGGGTTGGACGGCTACACCTTC. It codes for CASGLDGYTF. The chain employs TRBV19 and TRBJ1-2; D is unresolved. CDR1 is LNHDA, CDR2 SQIVND, per germline (reference sequence). V lost 8 bases and J lost 8, with 9 bases in between. CDR3 size: 10 residues.

This clone was seen once. CDR3 residues: CASRGMGQPPTLDGYTF. CDR3 in DNA: TGTGCCAGCAGGGGCATGGGACAGCCCCCGACCTTAGATGGCTACACCTTC. J is TRBJ1-2 and V is TRBV27; 7 bases align to TRBD1. Germline V gene sequence: CDR1 MNHEY, CDR2 SMNVEV (reference sequence). The CDR3 length is 17 residues. V shed 6 bases, J shed 6 bases, and the junction held 19 bases outside the gene matches.

The rearrangement uses TRBV5-1 and TRBJ1-1; TRBD1 might be the D (6 bases). Deletions cut 5 bases from V and 4 bases from J, with 27 bases between. The germline gives CDR1 SGHRS, CDR2 YFSETQ. The CDR3 has 18 residues. The CDR3, as DNA: TGCGCCAGCAGTCCTAGTCCTAGCTCCAGGGGAGGCTTCACTGAAGCTTTCTTT. Protein sequence: CASSPSPSSRGGFTEAFF.

As DNA, the CDR3 is TGCAGCGCCAGCGGGGGTACAGATACGCAGTATTTT. Encoded protein: CSASGGTDTQYF. This rearrangement joins TRBV29-1 to TRBJ2-3, with TRBD2 matching over 8 bases. The CDR3 totals 12 residues. V shed 7 bases, J shed 3 bases, and the junction held 3 bases outside the gene matches. The V gene's germline CDR1 is SQVTM and CDR2 ANQGSEA.

The rearrangement links TRBV10-2 to TRBJ2-1; 8 nucleotides line up with TRBD2. Germline CDR1 WSHSY, CDR2 SAAADI. The CDR3 totals 16 residues. Trimming took 2 bases from V and 6 from J; bases not matched to a gene: 9. For the CDR3, the DNA is TGCGCCAGCAGTGAGGGGCGGGCTAGCGGGCGCAATGAGCAGTTCTTC. Translated: CASSEGRASGRNEQFF.